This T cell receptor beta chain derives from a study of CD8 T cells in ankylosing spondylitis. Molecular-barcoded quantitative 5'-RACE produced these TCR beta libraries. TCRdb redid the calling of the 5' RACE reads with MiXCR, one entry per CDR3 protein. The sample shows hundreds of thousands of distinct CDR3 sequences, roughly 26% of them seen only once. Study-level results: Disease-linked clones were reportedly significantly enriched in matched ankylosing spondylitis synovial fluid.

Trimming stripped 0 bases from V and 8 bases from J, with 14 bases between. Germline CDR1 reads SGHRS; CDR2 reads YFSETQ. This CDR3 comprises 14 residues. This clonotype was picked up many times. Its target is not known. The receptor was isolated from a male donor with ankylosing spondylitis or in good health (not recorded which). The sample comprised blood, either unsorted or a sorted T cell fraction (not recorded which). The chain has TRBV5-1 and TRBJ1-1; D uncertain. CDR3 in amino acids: CASSLEVGRSEAFF. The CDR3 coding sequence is TGCGCCAGCAGCTTGGAGGTGGGCCGGTCAGAAGCTTTCTTT.